Below are 21 T cell receptor beta chains sequenced from a single sample in a study of control samples from healthy donors and cancer patients. Clones were read by immunoSEQ multiplex PCR, and TCRdb kept only the in-frame ones, dropping some. This sample has about 98,000 clones, with about 79% found just once. The sequenced sample was blood. The origin of the receptors is a woman aged 25 to 45 in good health.

V is TRBV5-1 and J is TRBJ1-1, with D possibly matching TRBD1 (6 bases). V lost 1 base to trimming and J lost 0 bases, with 13 bases between them. Germline V lookup: CDR1 SGHRS, CDR2 YFSETQ. The CDR3 has 16 residues. CDR3 in DNA: TGCGCCAGCAGCTTGCTGGGGGGGCGTATGAACACTGAAGCTTTCTTT. This translates into CASSLLGGRMNTEAFF.

V usage is TRBV4-3 and J usage is TRBJ2-1; the match to TRBD1 covers 9 bases. J lost 5 bases, V lost 4 bases, and 3 bases had no gene match. CDR1 and CDR2 (germline): LGHNA, YSLEER. The CDR3 sequence is 14 residues long. CDR3 amino acids: CASSPGQGDNEQFF. CDR3 nucleotide sequence: TGCGCCAGCAGCCCGGGACAGGGTGACAATGAGCAGTTCTTC.

In the case of this clone: In the same sample, other DNA sequences code for this CDR3. This chain links TRBV18 with TRBJ1-1, with 8 bases identical to TRBD1. The trim removed 2 bases at V and 4 bases at J, leaving 0 bases unmatched. The CDR3 has 13 residues. Germline lookup yields CDR1 KGHSH and CDR2 LQKENI. This chain's CDR3 is CASSPDRGTEAFF. The CDR3 coding sequence is TGTGCCAGCTCACCAGACAGGGGCACTGAAGCTTTCTTT.

The rearrangement joins TRBV6-1 to TRBJ2-7; 8 positions match TRBD2. The CDR3 is made up of 15 amino acids. Per the germline V gene, CDR1 is MNHNS and CDR2 is SASEGT. Unmatched junction bases numbered 3, after V lost 1 base and J lost 1 base. In nucleotides, the CDR3 is TGTGCCAGCAGTGAAGGGGCGGGGGGATCCTACGAGCAGTACTTC. Protein sequence: CASSEGAGGSYEQYF.

V gene TRBV5-1 combines with J gene TRBJ1-4, with D uncertain. Between the trimmed V and J ends, which lost 2 bases and 0 bases, there was a span of 14 bases. Germline lookup yields CDR1 SGHRS and CDR2 YFSETQ. The CDR3 runs to 17 residues. CDR3 loop: CASSFEQAPATNEKLFF. In nucleotides, the CDR3 is TGCGCCAGCAGCTTCGAGCAGGCCCCCGCAACTAATGAAAAACTGTTTTTT.

J is TRBJ2-5 and V is TRBV11-3, with 14 positions matching TRBD2. The germline V gene encodes CDR1 SGHNT and CDR2 YENEEA. The CDR3 is made up of 17 amino acids. V gave up 5 bases and J gave up 2 bases; unmatched junction bases: 7. CDR3 in DNA: TGTGCCAGCAGCAACGGACGACTAGCGGGGGGGCAAGAGACCCAGTACTTC. Its translation is CASSNGRLAGGQETQYF.

The V call is TRBV30, the J call TRBJ2-7, with 7 bases lining up with TRBD2. The CDR3 is 15 amino acids. Germline V gene data show CDR1 as GTSNPN and CDR2 as SVGIG (reference sequence). The J segment lost 0 bases and the V segment lost 3 bases, leaving 8 bases of the junction unmatched. The CDR3 sequence: CAWSALGGGSYEQYF. The CDR3 nucleotides read TGTGCCTGGAGCGCCCTTGGGGGGGGCTCCTACGAGCAGTACTTC.

The V call is TRBV5-5, the J call TRBJ2-3, with D possibly matching TRBD1 (5 bases). CDR1 SGHKS and CDR2 YYEKEE come from the germline V gene (reference sequence). This CDR3 has 15 amino acids. The V and J ends lost 5 bases and 0 bases respectively, with 13 bases between them. CDR3 nucleotide sequence: TGTGCCAGCAGTTTCGGCGACAGAAGCACAGATACGCAGTATTTT. It translates to CASSFGDRSTDTQYF.

This clone was observed once. This chain joins TRBV19 and TRBJ1-2; 8 nucleotides agree with TRBD1. This CDR3 is built from 13 residues. CDR1 is LNHDA, CDR2 SQIVND, per germline (reference sequence). V was pared by 2 bases and J by 8 bases, with 4 bases of the junction left unmatched. This CDR3 is CASSIQGALGYTF. For the CDR3, the DNA is TGTGCCAGTAGTATACAGGGGGCGTTGGGCTACACCTTC.

This rearrangement joins TRBV7-2 to TRBJ2-5; 14 bases line up with TRBD2. The CDR3 consists of 18 residues. The V and J ends lost 3 bases and 3 bases, in that order; junction bases with no gene match: 9. CDR1 and CDR2 from the germline V gene are SGHTA and FQGNSA. In DNA, the CDR3 is TGTGCCAGCAGCTTTTGGACTAGCGGGGGGATAATCAAAGAGACCCAGTACTTC. It yields the protein CASSFWTSGGIIKETQYF.

This CDR3 is CASSSGWGGDSYEQYF. DNA of the CDR3: TGTGCCAGCAGCTCCGGTTGGGGAGGGGACTCCTACGAGCAGTACTTC. The rearrangement uses TRBV7-8 and TRBJ2-7, with 7 positions matching TRBD2. Germline V CDR1 and CDR2: SGHVS, FQNEAQ. There are 16 residues in the CDR3. Trimming removed 4 bases from V and 0 bases from J; junction bases left unmatched: 9.

The chain uses TRBV3-1 (or the pseudogene TRBV3-2) and TRBJ1-2; perhaps TRBD1 as D (5 bases). V was cut by 1 base and J by 4 bases, with 16 bases left in between. The CDR3 length is 16 residues. Germline values: CDR1 LGHDT, CDR2 YNNKEL (reference sequence). CDR3 amino acids: CASSQGEWGRGYGYTF. For the CDR3, the DNA is TGTGCCAGCAGCCAAGGGGAATGGGGAAGGGGCTATGGCTACACCTTC.

V and J are TRBV5-6 and TRBJ1-1; D gene unclear. Germline V CDR1 and CDR2: SGHDT, YYEEEE. The germline V and J ends were trimmed by 3 bases and 4 bases, with 13 bases remaining between them. The CDR3 is 14 residues long. The CDR3: CASSSMQWGTEAFF. CDR3 coding DNA: TGTGCCAGCAGCTCCATGCAATGGGGCACTGAAGCTTTCTTT.

Notes on this clone: A junction boundary mismatches the germline segment, possibly from a read error. The chain joins TRBV6-5 to TRBJ1-1; D may be TRBD1 (6 bases). The CDR3 extends over 12 amino acids. CDR1 is MNHEY and CDR2 is SVGAGI in the germline V gene. CDR3 nucleotide sequence: TGTGCCAGCATTTACAGGGACCTCGAAGCTTTCTTT. It codes for CASIYRDLEAFF.

V and J are TRBV5-6 and TRBJ2-1, with 9 bases fitting TRBD2. The length of the CDR3 is 15 residues. CDR1 and CDR2 from the germline V gene are SGHDT and YYEEEE. V gave up 4 bases and J gave up 6 bases; unmatched junction bases: 8. The CDR3 reads CASSVISGGTNEQFF. As DNA, the CDR3 is TGTGCCAGCAGCGTAATTAGCGGGGGCACCAATGAGCAGTTCTTC.

The chain links TRBV9 to TRBJ2-1; no firm D call. CDR3 size: 13 residues. The V end was cut by 4 bases, the J end by 3 bases, with 8 bases between. The germline CDR1 and CDR2 sequences are SGDLS and YYNGEE. CDR3 in DNA: TGTGCCAGCAGCAGGCCGAACTACAATGAGCAGTTCTTC. Translation gives CASSRPNYNEQFF.

The chain uses TRBV24-1 and TRBJ1-2; D gene uncertain. Trimming stripped 4 bases from V and 0 bases from J, with 14 bases between. The CDR3 has 16 amino acids. Per germline, CDR1 KGHDR and CDR2 SFDVKD. CDR3 protein: CATSDSTLDPNYGYTF. CDR3 DNA: TGTGCCACCAGTGACTCTACCTTAGACCCTAACTATGGCTACACCTTC.

The CDR3 DNA is TGTGCCAGCAGCCAGGACACAGGGAGGGCTTTCGATGGCTACACCTTC. Its protein product is CASSQDTGRAFDGYTF. The chain recombines TRBV14 with TRBJ1-2; D is perhaps TRBD1 (6 bases). The CDR3 covers 16 residues. V was cut by 3 bases and J by 6 bases, with 20 bases left in between. The germline CDR1 and CDR2 sequences are SGHDN and FVKESK.

The V call is TRBV29-1, the J call TRBJ1-3; D not certain. There are 14 residues in the CDR3. In germline, CDR1 is SQVTM, CDR2 ANQGSEA. V lost 3 bases, J lost 0 bases, and 9 bases lay in between. The CDR3 protein is CSVEVGYSGNTIYF. Here the CDR3 DNA reads TGCAGCGTTGAGGTTGGGTACTCTGGAAACACCATATATTTT.

The chain joins TRBV10-1 to TRBJ2-7, with TRBD2 as a possible D gene (5 bases). The germline V and J ends were trimmed by 6 bases and 5 bases, with 14 bases remaining between them. Looked up from germline, CDR1 is WNHNN and CDR2 is SYGVQD (reference sequence). The CDR3 consists of 13 residues. CDR3 sequence (DNA): TGCGCCAGCAGGCCGACGAACGGGGACGAGCAGTACTTC. Amino acids: CASRPTNGDEQYF.

The J gene is TRBJ2-7, the V gene TRBV3-1 (or the pseudogene TRBV3-2), with 7 bases that match TRBD2. The V gene end was trimmed by 4 bases and the J gene end by 7 bases; junction bases not matched to a gene: 4. This CDR3 contains 12 residues. CDR1 LGHDT and CDR2 YNNKEL come from the germline V gene (reference sequence). CDR3 nucleotide sequence: TGTGCCAGCAGCCCAGTCGGGGGGGAGCAGTACTTC. Protein: CASSPVGGEQYF.